These 18 T cell receptor beta chains were all obtained from the same sample, sequenced in a study of breast tumors, draining lymph nodes, adjacent tissues. TCRdb used MiXCR to reprocess the multiplex PCR reads, holding one entry per CDR3 protein. The data contain approximately 28,000 distinct CDR3 sequences, roughly 63% of them singletons. Sequences were obtained from breast tumor tissue. Receptors were obtained from a female donor with breast cancer. Some clones in this sample may be carry-over from other donors' samples.

This clonotype was seen many times. A much larger clone lies one base from this, so it may be a read error. The rearrangement links TRBV6-1 to TRBJ2-3, with D maybe TRBD2 (5 bases). Germline CDR1 is MNHNS and CDR2 is SASEGT. The CDR3 contains 13 residues. V was clipped by 6 bases and J by 1 base, with 8 bases between them. The CDR3 nucleotides read TGTGCCAGCAGCCGGGGAGGCACAGATACGCAGTATTTT. Translated: CASSRGGTDTQYF.

This chain uses TRBV6-1 with TRBJ2-7; 7 nucleotides match TRBD1. The CDR3 is 14 residues long. Trimming removed 6 bases from V and 5 bases from J; junction bases left unmatched: 10. The germline V gene has CDR1 MNHNS and CDR2 SASEGT. The CDR3 reads CASSLRGRDDEQYF. For the CDR3, the DNA is TGTGCCAGCAGCCTGAGGGGGCGAGACGACGAGCAGTACTTC.

The genes are TRBV14 and TRBJ1-6, with 8 bases aligning to TRBD1. This CDR3 contains 14 residues. V lost 2 bases to trimming and J lost 10 bases; unmatched junction nucleotides: 4. Per germline, CDR1 SGHDN and CDR2 FVKESK. The DNA for the CDR3 is TGTGCCAGCAGCCAACGGACAGGGAAATCACCCCTCCACTTT. Residues: CASSQRTGKSPLHF.

This clonotype appeared a single time. The rearrangement links TRBV5-4 to TRBJ2-3; possible D gene TRBD1, 6 bases. The CDR3 extends over 13 amino acids. Between the trimmed V and J ends, which lost 0 bases and 9 bases, there was a span of 11 bases. From germline, CDR1 is SGHNT and CDR2 YYREEE (reference sequence). This CDR3 reads CASSLAAGDTQYF. The CDR3 region has the DNA TGTGCCAGCAGCTTGGCGGCAGGGGACACGCAGTATTTT.

The V gene is TRBV24-1, the J gene TRBJ2-7, with a possible D match to TRBD2 (6 bases). CDR1 KGHDR and CDR2 SFDVKD come from the germline V gene. The CDR3 consists of 14 residues. V gave up 4 bases and J gave up 1 base, with 10 bases separating them. The CDR3 DNA reads as TGTGCCACCAGTGACGCGGGAAGATCCTACGAGCAGTACTTC. Its protein is CATSDAGRSYEQYF.

This clonotype was seen many times. This chain links TRBV11-2 with TRBJ2-1; TRBD2 aligns across 10 bases. The CDR3 runs 17 residues. The trim removed 5 bases at V and 9 bases at J, leaving 16 bases unmatched. The germline gives CDR1 SGHAT, CDR2 FQNNGV. CDR3 coding DNA: TGTGCCAGCAGCCCCCTGGGCCTAGCGGGAGTATCTGGTGAGCAGTTCTTC. It translates to CASSPLGLAGVSGEQFF.

The chain uses TRBV20-1 and TRBJ1-2; D gene uncertain. V was shortened by 1 base and J by 7 bases, with 13 bases between the two germline ends. The V gene's germline CDR1 is DFQATT and CDR2 SNEGSKA (reference sequence). There are 13 residues in the CDR3. Here the CDR3 DNA reads TGCAGTGCTAGAGTGGTCACATCTCTTGGCTACACCTTC. Residues: CSARVVTSLGYTF.

In this sample, this clonotype turned up many times. V and J are TRBV20-1 and TRBJ1-2, with D possibly being TRBD1 (6 bases). The CDR3 covers 14 residues. Germline CDR1 DFQATT, CDR2 SNEGSKA (reference sequence). Between the trimmed V and J ends, which lost 3 bases and 8 bases, there was a span of 19 bases. CDR3 in DNA: TGCAGTGCTAGTAGCCCTGGGGGGGGCAAGGGCTACACCTTC. This translates into CSASSPGGGKGYTF.

V gene TRBV20-1 combines with J gene TRBJ2-3, with TRBD1 identical over 8 bases. Per the germline V gene, CDR1 is DFQATT and CDR2 is SNEGSKA (reference sequence). This CDR3 has 12 amino acids. Unmatched junction bases numbered 2, after V lost 7 bases and J lost 2 bases. CDR3 nucleotide sequence: TGCAGTGAGACAGGGGCCACAGATACGCAGTATTTT. Translation gives CSETGATDTQYF.

This sequence joins TRBV2 and TRBJ2-7, with TRBD1 identical over 7 bases. V dropped 2 bases and J dropped 5; count of bases not matched to a gene: 3. CDR1 is SNHLY, CDR2 FYNNEI, per germline. The CDR3 runs to 13 residues. The chain's CDR3 is CASSEQGVHEQYF. CDR3 sequence (DNA): TGTGCCAGCAGTGAACAGGGGGTCCACGAGCAGTACTTC.

This clonotype was counted many times. This sequence joins TRBV6-6 and TRBJ1-4; D not certain. Deletions cut 7 bases from V and 8 bases from J, with 17 bases between. The CDR3 extends over 14 amino acids. Per germline, CDR1 MNHNY and CDR2 SVGAGI (reference sequence). The CDR3 sequence: CASTSGFVEEKLFF. CDR3 sequence (DNA): TGTGCCAGCACCTCGGGGTTTGTTGAAGAAAAACTGTTTTTT.

This clonotype showed up just once. One junction end disagrees with the germline gene, perhaps due to a read error. This sequence joins TRBV29-1 and TRBJ2-5; 8 nucleotides line up with TRBD2. The CDR3 covers 13 residues. CDR1 is SQVTM and CDR2 is ANQGSEA in the germline V gene. The CDR3 DNA follows: TGCAGCGCCAAAGCGGGGGCCGGAAAGACCCCGGACTTC. Residues: CSAKAGAGKTPDF. Full variable domain (missing parts from reference TRBV29-1 and TRBJ2-5): SAVISQKPSRDICQRGTSLTIQCQVDSQVTMMFWYRQQPGQSLTLIATANQGSEATYESGFVIDKFPISRPNLTFSTLTVSNMSPEDSSIYLCSAKAGAGKTPDFGPGTRLLVL.

The chain has TRBV6-1 and TRBJ1-2; TRBD1 aligns across 9 bases. J lost 4 bases, V lost 5 bases, and 11 bases had no gene match. The germline CDR1 and CDR2 sequences are MNHNS and SASEGT. This CDR3 is 16 amino acids long. CDR3 loop: CASSPMTGTGTYGYTF. In DNA form, the CDR3 reads TGTGCCAGCAGTCCCATGACCGGGACAGGGACCTATGGCTACACCTTC.

The rearrangement links TRBV6-2 or TRBV6-3 to TRBJ2-7, with 12 bases fitting TRBD1. V trimming: 2 bases; J trimming: 7 bases; junction bases outside the gene matches: 6. The CDR3 is made up of 15 amino acids. In germline, CDR1 is MNHEY, CDR2 SVGEGT. CDR3 region: CASSYGGQGAREQYF. The CDR3, as DNA: TGTGCCAGCAGTTACGGGGGACAGGGGGCGCGGGAGCAGTACTTC.

This clonotype appeared a single time. Without the conserved terminal phenylalanine or tryptophan, this CDR3 likely stems from a read error. The chain uses TRBV7-8 and TRBJ2-3; D remains ambiguous. The germline V gene encodes CDR1 SGHVS and CDR2 FQNEAQ. The CDR3 extends over 12 amino acids. The CDR3 DNA reads as TGTGCCAACAGCCAAGCCACAGATACGCAGTATCTT. Translating it yields CANSQATDTQYL.

This clonotype was detected ten times or more. This chain connects TRBV15 to TRBJ1-5; D call uncertain. The CDR3 length is 15 residues. Germline-derived CDR1 and CDR2 are LNHNV and YYDKDF (reference sequence). V was shortened by 0 bases and J by 1 base, with 7 bases between the two germline ends. The CDR3 reads CATSRDKTSNQPQHF. The CDR3 nucleotides are TGTGCCACCAGCAGAGATAAGACAAGCAATCAGCCCCAGCATTTT.

This clonotype appeared once. V usage is TRBV19 and J usage is TRBJ2-5; possibly TRBD1 for D (6 bases). Germline CDR1 LNHDA, CDR2 SQIVND (reference sequence). V shed 4 bases and J shed 4 bases, with 7 bases lying between them. The CDR3 runs 12 residues. The CDR3 is CASSNRAETQYF. The DNA for the CDR3 is TGTGCCAGTAGTAACAGGGCAGAGACCCAGTACTTC.

V is TRBV7-3 and J is TRBJ2-3; the match to TRBD2 covers 10 bases. The CDR3 is 16 residues long. Trimming cost V 1 base and J 0 bases; bases outside gene matches: 1. Germline assignment: CDR1 SGHTA and CDR2 FQGTGA. The CDR3 DNA reads as TGTGCCAGCAGCTTAATTAGCGGGGGGAGCACAGATACGCAGTATTTT. Amino acids: CASSLISGGSTDTQYF. The entire variable domain, with the rest obtained from reference TRBV7-3 and TRBJ2-3, is as follows: GAGVSQTPSNKVTEKGKYVELRCDPISGHTALYWYRQSLGQGPEFLIYFQGTGAADDSGLPNDRFFAVRPEGSVSTLKIQRTERGDSAVYLCASSLISGGSTDTQYFGPGTRLTVL.